The clone carrying this TCR beta chain was seen many times. The data originate from a study of metastatic and nonmetastatic thyroid tumors. Treatment of any kind had been given to no patient before thyroid surgery. The CDR3 length is 17 residues. Trimming took off 5 bases at V and 2 bases at J, with 23 bases between the two ends. Germline CDR1 and CDR2: SGHDT and YYEEEE. TCRdb re-processed the PCR reads through MiXCR. The table lists 20,000 to 25,000 clones, 20% of them singletons. This TCR came from a female donor with papillary thyroid cancer or a benign thyroid nodule (not recorded which). Some clones in this sample may be carry-over from other donors' samples. The chain joins TRBV5-6 to TRBJ2-7, with D tentatively TRBD1 or TRBD2 (5 bases each). Sequenced material: blood. For the CDR3, the DNA is TGTGCCAGCAGGCCCACGGTTGGGGGTGTCCTCCCCTACGAGCAGTACTTC. It codes for CASRPTVGGVLPYEQYF.